The rows below give T cell receptor beta chains drawn from one sample of a study of human T cells and chemical hapten exposure. From the RACE reads, TCRdb called clonotypes with MiXCR, one entry per CDR3 protein. Of fewer than 150,000 distinct CDR3 sequences in the sample, roughly 14% are singletons; the top ten hold around 2.8%. Sample: whole blood, taken in connection with sensitization to the hapten diphenylcyclopropenone (DPC). The receptors derive from a woman aged 18-30 years with alopecia areata. Some clones in this sample may be carry-over from other donors' samples. CDR3s include the opening cysteine and the closing phenylalanine or tryptophan. A D gene is named only where the DNA matches it firmly. Clone sizes are given selectively: once, few, many, or a class where the clone is expanded.

D gene	V gene	J gene	clone size	CDR3 length	CDR3 DNA	CDR3 protein
NA	TRBV20-1	TRBJ2-3	few	14	TGCAGTGCTCGCCACTCGGGGCGCACAGATACGCAGTATTTT	CSARHSGRTDTQYF
NA	TRBV20-1	TRBJ1-5	few	17	TGCAGTGCTACTGGGGGAAAGGGCGCCTATAGCAATCAGCCCCAGCATTTT	CSATGGKGAYSNQPQHF
TRBD1	TRBV11-2	TRBJ2-5	NA	20	TGTGCCAGCAGCCCCACTGGGTCGGGACAGCCCTTCTTGTACCAAGAGACCCAGTACTTC	CASSPTGSGQPFLYQETQYF
TRBD1	TRBV14	TRBJ2-2	NA	15	TGTGCCAGCAGCCTATACAGGGGGAACACCGGGGAGCTGTTTTTT	CASSLYRGNTGELFF
TRBD1	TRBV7-8	TRBJ1-1	few	15	TGTGCCAGCAGCTTAGTTGGGACAGCGAACACTGAAGCTTTCTTT	CASSLVGTANTEAFF
TRBD1	TRBV9	TRBJ1-2	NA	15	TGTGCCAGCAGCGAGGCAGTGACAGGGACCTATGGCTACACCTTC	CASSEAVTGTYGYTF
TRBD2	TRBV6-1	TRBJ2-3	NA	15	TGTGCCAGCAGGAAGCGGGGGACCCGCACAGATACGCAGTATTTT	CASRKRGTRTDTQYF
NA	TRBV5-1	TRBJ2-2	NA	15	TGCGCCAGCAGCTTTTCTGCCAGGGACACCGGGGAGCTGTTTTTT	CASSFSARDTGELFF
NA	TRBV3-1	TRBJ2-1	few	15	TGTGCCAGCAGCCAAGAAGGGCTAGTTGGCAATGAGCAGTTCTTC	CASSQEGLVGNEQFF
NA	TRBV4-3	TRBJ1-2	many	15	TGCGCCAGCAGCCAAGTCCGAAGACAGATTTATGGCTACACCTTC	CASSQVRRQIYGYTF
NA	TRBV6-2/TRBV6-3	TRBJ2-2	NA	14	TGTGCCAGCACTCACCCCTTGGGCGACGGGGAGCTGTTTTTT	CASTHPLGDGELFF
NA	TRBV5-1	TRBJ2-3	NA	14	TGCGCCAGCAGCCGCTGGGGGGCTGAAGATACGCAGTATTTT	CASSRWGAEDTQYF
TRBD1	TRBV27	TRBJ2-2	NA	16	TGTGCCAGCAACCAAAGGGACAGGGGGAGCACCGGGGAGCTGTTTTTT	CASNQRDRGSTGELFF
NA	TRBV4-2	TRBJ1-1	NA	16	TGTGCCAGCAGCCGAAGTAGTTCCGGAAGGAACACTGAAGCTTTCTTT	CASSRSSSGRNTEAFF
TRBD1	TRBV28	TRBJ2-1	NA	15	TGTGCCAGCAGCCCCTGGGGACAGGGGGGCGATGAGCAGTTCTTC	CASSPWGQGGDEQFF
NA	TRBV7-6	TRBJ2-1	many	14	TGTGCCAGCAGCTTAGGGCAGATTTACAATGAGCAGTTCTTC	CASSLGQIYNEQFF
NA	TRBV4-1	TRBJ1-6	many	17	TGCGCCAGCAGCCAAGATGGCCGACAGGTCGGGAATTCACCCCTCCACTTT	CASSQDGRQVGNSPLHF
NA	TRBV9	TRBJ1-1	few	13	TGTGCCAGCAGCGTAGGCCCGCCCACTGAAGCTTTCTTT	CASSVGPPTEAFF
NA	TRBV29-1	TRBJ1-1	NA	10	TGCAGCGTTGTGGCTGGTGAAGCTTTCTTT	CSVVAGEAFF
TRBD2	TRBV20-1	TRBJ2-3	once	14	TGCAGTGCAAGACTAGCGGGGGCCGTAGATACGCAGTATTTT	CSARLAGAVDTQYF
NA	TRBV5-5	TRBJ1-1	many	13	TGTGCCAGCAGCCTGACAAGGAACACTGAAGCTTTCTTT	CASSLTRNTEAFF
TRBD2	TRBV4-2	TRBJ2-3	few	16	TGTGCCAGCAGCCAAGAAAGTAGCGGGGGATCAGATACGCAGTATTTT	CASSQESSGGSDTQYF